This T cell receptor (beta chain) appears in the sequencing data of a study of blood T cell repertoires in COVID-19 (dated by TCRdb to 2020 to 2022). Regarding the complete study: Collaborator samples came from the United States, Italy and Spain and covered acute and convalescent phases of COVID-19. The prospective study material was composed of cDNA or gDNA derived from T cells, B-cell-depleted T cells, or PBMCs. Deeply sampled blood TCRbeta repertoires from subjects exposed to, actively infected with, or recovered from COVID-19 were included in the dataset. The repertoires were made available in a free public database intended to serve as a resource for research on the immune response to SARS-CoV-2. The samples were drawn from the first 160 participants of the ongoing ImmuneRACE study and from some 1,300 subjects provided by 6 global collaborators. Nearly every sample came with metadata listing a de-identified subject ID, COVID-19 status, age in years and sex. Where available, HLA class I and class II types were taken from metadata supplied by the sample provider and were not determined by assay-based typing.

General study outcomes and caveats: Clinical and demographic metadata were provided uncurated, with the amount varying by source and participant.

As to this clone: Its binding antigen is unknown. No clone much larger than this one lies a single base away; base qualities are absent.

Participants in the prospective study were enrolled through a virtual design, were aged about 18 to 100 years, and lived in roughly 25 United States geographic areas. In the prospective study, participants were assigned to cohorts based on the clinical history participants reported in a screening survey and a study questionnaire. Recovered participants in ImmuneRACE Cohort 3 were defined as having two consecutive negative NP/OP PCR tests, clearance from a healthcare professional, or resolution of symptoms. Each participant in the prospective study had whole blood, serum and a nasopharyngeal or oropharyngeal swab collected by mobile phlebotomists. Over a roughly 2-month period, participants in the prospective study had the option of providing additional blood draws and questionnaires. Before DNA extraction, prospective study blood samples were shipped either frozen or at room temperature. As encoded in the germline V gene (reference sequence), CDR1 is LGHDT while CDR2 is YNNKEL. Germline trimming: 5 bases from V, 7 bases from J; junction bases outside gene matches: 4. From its cysteine to its phenylalanine, the CDR3 spans 13 amino acids. The read is trimmed to its CDR3 DNA, 39 bases read in frame from base 1.

TCRbeta CDR3 regions were amplified from genomic DNA using the immunoSEQ Assay, a bias-controlled multiplex PCR. The published analysis was carried out like this. The number of nucleated cells in each sample was estimated from the amplification of reference gene primers within the assay. To quantify the absolute abundance of each unique TCRbeta CDR3 rearrangement, sequence reads were collapsed and filtered. For each sample, productive Simpson clonality was calculated as the square root of Simpson's diversity index across productive rearrangements. Imported from immuneACCESS, the table was reduced by TCRdb to in-frame sequences with V and J called. These copies leave out some clones; in studies compared against another copy, an unresolved V gene accounts for under half, and the cause of the remainder is not known. That table furnishes V, J and clone size, whereas the DNA furnished D and trimming. In this sample the table shows 250,000 to 300,000 clones, 80% to 90% of which occur a single time. Together, the top ten hold 1.5% to 2% of the sample.

Source material: PBMCs or T cells enriched from blood (not recorded which). The receptor comes from a woman aged 45-65 years who had recovered from COVID-19. The chain links TRBV3-1 (or the pseudogene TRBV3-2) with TRBJ1-5, and 8 bases in between align with TRBD1. The nucleotide sequence is TGTGCCAGCAGCGCGGACAGGGACCAGCCCCAGCATTTT. It translates as CASSADRDQPQHF.